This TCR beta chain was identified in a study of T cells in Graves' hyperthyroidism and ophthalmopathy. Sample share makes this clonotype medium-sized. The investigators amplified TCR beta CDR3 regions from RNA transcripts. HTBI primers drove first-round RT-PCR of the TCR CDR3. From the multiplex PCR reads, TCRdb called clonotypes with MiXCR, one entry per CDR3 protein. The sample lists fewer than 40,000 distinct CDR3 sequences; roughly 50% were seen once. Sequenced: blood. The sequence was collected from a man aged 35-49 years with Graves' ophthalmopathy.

The CDR3 here is CASSYGTDLAEQYF. CDR3 nucleotides: TGTGCCAGCAGCTACGGGACAGACCTCGCCGAGCAGTACTTC. This chain links TRBV7-9 with TRBJ2-7; 7 nucleotides line up with TRBD1. After removal of 4 bases from V and 6 bases from J, the junction contained 9 bases not matched to a gene. Germline CDR1 SEHNR, CDR2 FQNEAQ (reference sequence). This CDR3 is 14 amino acids long.